The 14 T cell receptor beta chains below were found in one sample sequenced in a study of blood T cell repertoires in COVID-19. Sequenced by immunoSEQ multiplex PCR; TCRdb stores in-frame clones only, minus some. Of about 200,000 clones listed, 79% are singletons. Sequences were obtained from peripheral blood. Every receptor here comes from a woman aged 40-49 years with COVID-19, enrolled during active disease.

The DNA for the CDR3 is TGTGCCAGCAGTTACAGAGCTAACTATGGCTACACCTTC. It codes for CASSYRANYGYTF. This chain connects TRBV6-5 to TRBJ1-2; D call uncertain. The ends were cut back, 2 bases at V and 0 bases at J, with 4 bases in the middle. The CDR3 sequence is 13 residues long. Germline V CDR1 and CDR2: MNHEY, SVGAGI.

The V call is TRBV6-5, the J call TRBJ1-1; possible D gene TRBD1, 5 bases. Between the trimmed V and J ends, which lost 5 bases and 2 bases, there was a span of 12 bases. Germline V gene lookup returns CDR1 MNHEY and CDR2 SVGAGI. The CDR3 has 14 amino acids. The CDR3 DNA reads as TGTGCCAGCAGTCCTCAGGGAGGCAACACTGAAGCTTTCTTT. As protein: CASSPQGGNTEAFF.

V usage is TRBV2 and J usage is TRBJ1-1, with D maybe TRBD1 (6 bases). The CDR3 runs to 14 residues. Germline CDR1 is SNHLY and CDR2 is FYNNEI. V was pared by 11 bases and J by 10 bases, with 26 bases between. The CDR3 reads CALEVGAGVSGAFF. Here the CDR3 DNA reads TGTGCCCTAGAGGTCGGTGCAGGGGTCTCTGGAGCTTTCTTT.

The chain links TRBV11-2 to TRBJ2-1; D is possibly TRBD2 (7 bases). The CDR3 is made up of 13 amino acids. CDR1 and CDR2 from the germline V gene are SGHAT and FQNNGV. Deletions cut 2 bases from V and 9 bases from J, with 11 bases between. CDR3 nucleotide sequence: TGTGCCAGCAGCTTACGGGGGGCGGGTGAGCAGTTCTTC. Protein product: CASSLRGAGEQFF.

This clone was observed once. The CDR3 region is CASRPTGEGEQYF. Here the CDR3 DNA reads TGTGCCAGCAGACCCACCGGGGAGGGCGAGCAGTACTTC. The J gene is TRBJ2-7, the V gene TRBV6-5, with 7 nucleotides matching TRBD2. CDR1 is MNHEY, CDR2 SVGAGI, per germline. Trimming removed 6 bases from V and 6 bases from J; junction bases left unmatched: 8. This CDR3 has 13 amino acids.

The rearrangement links TRBV4-3 to TRBJ2-7; 9 nucleotides line up with TRBD2. The CDR3 has 16 amino acids. Germline CDR1 is LGHNA and CDR2 is YSLEER. The V and J ends lost 3 bases and 0 bases, in that order; junction bases with no gene match: 6. The CDR3 coding sequence is TGCGCCAGCAGCCAGACTAGCGGAGACGTCTCCTACGAGCAGTACTTC. Translating gives CASSQTSGDVSYEQYF.

The chain is built from TRBV3-1 (or the pseudogene TRBV3-2) and TRBJ2-5; 14 positions match TRBD2. The trim removed 2 bases at V and 4 bases at J, leaving 6 bases unmatched. Germline CDR1 LGHDT, CDR2 YNNKEL (reference sequence). This CDR3 region has 17 residues. Here the CDR3 reads CASSQQTSGGAGETQYF. The CDR3 DNA is TGTGCCAGCAGCCAACAGACTAGCGGGGGGGCCGGAGAGACCCAGTACTTC.

The rearrangement links TRBV11-2 to TRBJ2-1; maybe TRBD1 (6 bases). Germline CDR1 is SGHAT and CDR2 is FQNNGV. The CDR3 extends over 14 amino acids. The ends were cut back, 2 bases at V and 3 bases at J, with 8 bases in the middle. CDR3 in amino acids: CASSLQGGYNEQFF. As DNA, the CDR3 is TGTGCCAGCAGCTTACAAGGGGGCTACAATGAGCAGTTCTTC. The entire variable domain, with the rest obtained from reference TRBV11-2 and TRBJ2-1, is as follows: EAGVAQSPRYKIIEKRQSVAFWCNPISGHATLYWYQQILGQGPKLLIQFQNNGVVDDSQLPKDRFSAERLKGVDSTLKIQPAKLEDSAVYLCASSLQGGYNEQFFGPGTRLTVL.

The gene calls are TRBV28 and TRBJ1-1, with D perhaps matching TRBD1 (6 bases). Germline CDR1 reads MDHEN; CDR2 reads SYDVKM. This CDR3 has 13 amino acids. Trimming left V 7 bases short and J 0 bases short, with 9 bases between. Here the CDR3 reads CASISGVNTEAFF. Here the CDR3 DNA reads TGTGCCAGCATTTCAGGGGTGAACACTGAAGCTTTCTTT.

This chain joins TRBV29-1 and TRBJ2-6; D gene uncertain. The germline CDR1 and CDR2 sequences are SQVTM and ANQGSEA. The CDR3 spans 12 residues. Deletions cut 4 bases from V and 3 bases from J, with 4 bases between. This CDR3 reads CSVASGANVLTF. In DNA, the CDR3 is TGCAGCGTTGCGAGTGGGGCCAACGTCCTGACTTTC.

This chain joins TRBV10-3 and TRBJ2-7; a weak D match, TRBD2 (7 bases). V lost 10 bases, J lost 3 bases, and 16 bases lay in between. CDR1 and CDR2 (germline): ENHRY, SYGVKD. The CDR3 is 13 residues long. In nucleotides, the CDR3 is TGTGCCACCCTCACGGGGGGCGTCTACGAGCAGTACTTC. Its protein product is CATLTGGVYEQYF.

V usage is TRBV2 and J usage is TRBJ1-1; no clear D gene. The CDR3 consists of 14 residues. V lost 2 bases, J lost 0 bases, and 7 bases lay in between. Per the germline V gene, CDR1 is SNHLY and CDR2 is FYNNEI. The CDR3 loop is CASSESRVNTEAFF. In DNA, the CDR3 is TGTGCCAGCAGTGAATCGAGGGTGAACACTGAAGCTTTCTTT.

This chain links TRBV5-1 with TRBJ2-7, with 7 bases matching TRBD1. Losses at the gene ends were 6 bases for V and 4 bases for J; bases not matched to a gene: 7. CDR3 length equals 13 residues. The germline CDR1 and CDR2 sequences are SGHRS and YFSETQ. The CDR3 nucleotides read TGCGCCAGCAAAGGGGGCGGTCTATACGAGCAGTACTTC. Translating it yields CASKGGGLYEQYF.

This clone was found many times. V usage is TRBV30 and J usage is TRBJ1-6; 9 nucleotides line up with TRBD1. This CDR3 is 13 amino acids long. Germline V lookup: CDR1 GTSNPN, CDR2 SVGIG (reference sequence). V shed 8 bases, J shed 10 bases, and the junction held 9 bases outside the gene matches. The CDR3 region is CAASGQGRSPLHF. The CDR3 coding sequence is TGTGCCGCCTCCGGACAGGGGCGATCACCCCTCCACTTT.